Below, 9 T cell receptor beta chains from the same sample are listed, as sequenced in a study of response to subunit inactivated influenza vaccine. TCRdb processed the RT-PCR reads anew with MiXCR; each CDR3 protein has one entry. The sample contains around 480,000 distinct CDR3 sequences, approximately 10% of which appear only once. Specimen: PBMCs from blood, collected 40 to 50 days after vaccination. The receptors stem from a man aged 45-60 years who received an inactivated influenza vaccine.

V usage is TRBV10-3 and J usage is TRBJ1-1, with 7 bases identical to TRBD1. CDR1 and CDR2 (germline): ENHRY, SYGVKD. There are 15 residues in the CDR3. V gave up 4 bases and J gave up 6 bases; unmatched junction bases: 11. CDR3 nucleotide sequence: TGTGCCATCAGTGCAACGGGACAGATCGTCTCTGAAGCTTTCTTT. Translation: CAISATGQIVSEAFF.

This clonotype was recorded a few times. The chain employs TRBV5-1 and TRBJ2-2; D possibly corresponds to TRBD1 (6 bases). CDR1 is SGHRS and CDR2 is YFSETQ in the germline V gene. Trimming took 3 bases from V and 5 from J, leaving 14 bases between them. The CDR3 has 15 amino acids. In DNA, the CDR3 is TGCGCCAGCAGCTCAACTCAGGGGATTACCGGGGAGCTGTTTTTT. It translates to CASSSTQGITGELFF.

V is TRBV6-2 or TRBV6-3 and J is TRBJ2-2, with TRBD2 as a possible D gene (6 bases). Germline V gives CDR1 MNHEY, CDR2 SVGEGT. Trimming removed 4 bases from V and 4 bases from J, with 13 bases in between. The CDR3 is made up of 15 amino acids. CDR3 in amino acids: CASSSPGLITGELFF. In DNA form, the CDR3 reads TGTGCCAGCAGTTCACCGGGACTTATCACCGGGGAGCTGTTTTTT.

This clonotype turned up a few times. V usage is TRBV2 and J usage is TRBJ2-7; 10 bases are a match to TRBD1. V trimming: 6 bases; J trimming: 6 bases; junction bases outside the gene matches: 2. Germline V gives CDR1 SNHLY, CDR2 FYNNEI. The CDR3 has 12 amino acids. The CDR3 here is CASRDRGPEQYF. CDR3 nucleotide sequence: TGTGCCAGCAGAGACAGGGGGCCCGAGCAGTACTTC.

This clonotype was seen more than once but under ten times. Here the CDR3 DNA reads TGTGCCAGCAGTATTGGACTGGGAAACACCGGGGAGCTGTTTTTT. It is translated as CASSIGLGNTGELFF. The chain is built from TRBV28 and TRBJ2-2; D is possibly TRBD2 (5 bases). V was pared by 5 bases and J by 2 bases, with 12 bases between. In germline, CDR1 is MDHEN, CDR2 SYDVKM. CDR3 length equals 15 residues.

This clonotype was seen ten or more times. This sequence joins TRBV20-1 and TRBJ2-4, with D possibly being TRBD1 (6 bases). The length of the CDR3 is 14 residues. The V gene's germline CDR1 is DFQATT and CDR2 SNEGSKA (reference sequence). V dropped 0 bases and J dropped 0 bases, with 6 bases sitting between them. The CDR3 sequence is CSAREGGAKNIQYF. DNA of the CDR3: TGCAGTGCTAGAGAAGGGGGAGCCAAAAACATTCAGTACTTC.

The sample holds a few counts of this clonotype. The V gene is TRBV7-2, the J gene TRBJ1-6, with a possible D match to TRBD1 (6 bases). CDR1 and CDR2 (germline): SGHTA, FQGNSA. The V end was cut by 5 bases, the J end by 6 bases, with 14 bases between. CDR3 length: 15 residues. CDR3: CASSPRKGVNSPLHF. DNA for the CDR3: TGTGCCAGCAGCCCGAGGAAGGGGGTTAATTCACCCCTCCACTTT.

This clonotype was observed at least ten times. This rearrangement joins TRBV15 to TRBJ2-3, with TRBD1 matching over 8 bases. The CDR3 contains 19 residues. After removal of 0 bases from V and 2 bases from J, the junction contained 13 bases not matched to a gene. CDR1 and CDR2 from the germline V gene are LNHNV and YYDKDF (reference sequence). The CDR3 region is CATSRDMGTGTGDTDTQYF. CDR3 nucleotides: TGTGCCACCAGCAGAGATATGGGGACCGGGACAGGAGACACAGATACGCAGTATTTT.

This CDR3 reads CASSLDGEREKFF. The CDR3 DNA reads as TGTGCCAGCAGCTTAGATGGCGAGCGGGAGAAGTTCTTC. V and J are TRBV7-2 and TRBJ2-1, with 8 positions matching TRBD2. Losses at the gene ends were 1 base for V and 14 bases for J; bases not matched to a gene: 7. The CDR3 runs 13 residues. Germline V lookup: CDR1 SGHTA, CDR2 FQGNSA.